This T cell receptor (beta chain) was retrieved from a study of cytomegalovirus exposure and HLA in healthy donors. General study findings and limits: In all likelihood, a cluster of highly shared sequence variants was a sequencing artifact.

PCR employed 60 Vbeta and 13 Jbeta primers. TCRdb keeps only in-frame clones here, not all; method: immunoSEQ multiplex PCR. The sample holds about 95,000 clones, around 82% seen once. Germline loops: CDR1 MDHEN, CDR2 SYDVKM. The CDR3 has 14 amino acids. V was pared by 6 bases and J by 2 bases, with 6 bases of the junction left unmatched. Donors counted as nominally healthy when sampled, yet unrecorded immune exposures were likely. Worth noting for this clone: The target antigen is unknown.

The sequenced sample consisted of PBMCs. The TCR sequence derives from a man between 25 and 39 years old in good health and CMV-seropositive. The chain joins TRBV28 to TRBJ1-1, with 7 bases that match TRBD1. The CDR3 sequence is CASRAGQVNTEAFF. Written as DNA, the CDR3 is TGTGCCAGCAGAGCCGGACAGGTAAACACTGAAGCTTTCTTT. Supplemented by reference TRBV28 and TRBJ1-1, the full variable domain reads DVKVTQSSRYLVKRTGEKVFLECVQDMDHENMFWYRQDPGLGLRLIYFSYDVKMKEKGDIPEGYSVSREKKERFSLILESASTNQTSMYLCASRAGQVNTEAFFGQGTRLTVV.